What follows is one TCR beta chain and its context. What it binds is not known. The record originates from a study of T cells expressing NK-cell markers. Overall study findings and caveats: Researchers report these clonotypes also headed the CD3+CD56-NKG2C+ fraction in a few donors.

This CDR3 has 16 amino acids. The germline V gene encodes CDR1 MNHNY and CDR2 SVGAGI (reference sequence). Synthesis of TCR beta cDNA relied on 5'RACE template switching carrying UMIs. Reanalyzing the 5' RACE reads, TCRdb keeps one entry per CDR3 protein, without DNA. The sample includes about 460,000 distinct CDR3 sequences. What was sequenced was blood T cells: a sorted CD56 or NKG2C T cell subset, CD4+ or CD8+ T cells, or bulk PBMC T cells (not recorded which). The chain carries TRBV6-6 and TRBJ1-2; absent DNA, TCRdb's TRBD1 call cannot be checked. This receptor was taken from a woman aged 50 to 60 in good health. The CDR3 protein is CASSYSDRGDTYGYTF.